This T cell receptor beta chain was profiled in a study of radiotherapy plus CTLA-4 blockade in lung cancer. Across the study: An objective response was seen in 18% of patients, and disease control in about 30%.

With ipilimumab providing CTLA-4 blockade, focal radiation was administered to patients who had chemo-refractory metastatic non-small-cell lung cancer. This CDR3 region has 20 residues. Measured with immunoSEQ multiplex PCR; TCRdb has only the in-frame clones, and not every one. The data contain 25,000 to 35,000 clones, roughly four fifths of them singletons. As for this clone: Its specificity is not known.

Study observations and caveats: Radiotherapy plus ipilimumab was followed by expansion in blood of tumor-derived TCR clones. Among reported predictors of response, early blood T cell clone dynamics with interferon-beta performed best.

The V and J genes are TRBV1 and TRBJ2-1; the listed D gene, TRBD1, was not tested against the DNA. TRBV1 is described as a pseudogene. This sample comprised peripheral blood, obtained from a patient treated with radiotherapy plus ipilimumab. The sequence was collected from a human donor with non-small cell lung cancer that progressed on radiotherapy plus ipilimumab. In DNA, the CDR3 is TGCACCAGCAGCCAAGACGTCCGAAAACCCCCAAAGCAGGGCAACAATGAGCAGTTCTTC. Translated: CTSSQDVRKPPKQGNNEQFF.